The 22 T cell receptor beta chains presented below share a single source sample, sequenced in a study of blood T cells in healthy people across ages. Sample-barcoded 5' priming and a J-beta primer mix drove a second PCR of 7 to 11 cycles. Using its own MiXCR run on the 5' RACE reads, TCRdb lists one record per CDR3 protein. This table holds 1.5 million to 2 million distinct CDR3 sequences, roughly 50% found once. Sequenced input: blood. These receptors came from a woman between 40 and 50 years old in good health.

The chain combines TRBV7-9 with TRBJ2-5; 7 bases match TRBD2. This CDR3 contains 14 residues. The J segment lost 2 bases and the V segment lost 5 bases, leaving 5 bases of the junction unmatched. Germline V lookup: CDR1 SEHNR, CDR2 FQNEAQ (reference sequence). CDR3 nucleotides: TGTGCCAGCAGCGTCCACGGGGGGCAAGAGACCCAGTACTTC. Translating it yields CASSVHGGQETQYF. The variable domain in full, completed from reference TRBV7-9 and TRBJ2-5, reads DTGVSQNPRHKITKRGQNVTFRCDPISEHNRLYWYRQTLGQGPEFLTYFQNEAQLEKSRLLSDRFSAERPKGSFSTLEIQRTEQGDSAMYLCASSVHGGQETQYFGPGTRLLVL.

The CDR3 protein is CASSQGRGGPGSPLHF. DNA of the CDR3: TGTGCCAGCAGCCAGGGCCGCGGGGGTCCGGGTTCACCCCTCCACTTT. V is TRBV13 and J is TRBJ1-6; TRBD1 is a possible D gene (5 bases). CDR1 is PRHDT, CDR2 FYEKMQ, per germline (reference sequence). There are 16 residues in the CDR3. Trimming cost V 5 bases and J 9 bases, with 20 bases left between them.

The CDR3 protein is CASSLTGQGGFEQFF. The CDR3 DNA reads as TGTGCCAGCAGCTTAACAGGACAGGGTGGGTTCGAGCAGTTCTTC. The rearrangement links TRBV5-6 to TRBJ2-1, with 8 bases lining up with TRBD1. Germline loops: CDR1 SGHDT, CDR2 YYEEEE. J was trimmed by 10 bases and V by 2 bases; bases with no gene match: 11. The CDR3 loop spans 15 amino acids.

The chain is built from TRBV7-9 and TRBJ1-2; maybe TRBD1 (5 bases). CDR3 size: 15 residues. Per the germline V gene, CDR1 is SEHNR and CDR2 is FQNEAQ (reference sequence). Between the trimmed V and J ends, which lost 5 bases and 6 bases, there was a span of 19 bases. This CDR3 reads CASSQLRAGRNGYTF. In DNA, the CDR3 is TGTGCCAGCAGCCAACTAAGAGCAGGGAGGAATGGCTACACCTTC. The full variable domain, with the rest looked up from reference TRBV7-9 and TRBJ1-2, is DTGVSQNPRHKITKRGQNVTFRCDPISEHNRLYWYRQTLGQGPEFLTYFQNEAQLEKSRLLSDRFSAERPKGSFSTLEIQRTEQGDSAMYLCASSQLRAGRNGYTFGSGTRLTVV.

CDR3 protein: CASSLTGLYNEQYF. CDR3 in DNA: TGTGCCAGCAGCCTAACTGGACTGTACAATGAGCAGTACTTC. This chain uses TRBV6-5 with TRBJ2-1, with D possibly matching TRBD2 (5 bases). The DNA matches TRBJ2-7 better at its end, which makes the J call doubtful. Looked up from germline, CDR1 is MNHEY and CDR2 is SVGAGI. This CDR3 is 14 amino acids long.

J is TRBJ2-7 and V is TRBV7-8; TRBD1 might be the D (6 bases). Per germline, CDR1 SGHVS and CDR2 FQNEAQ. The V and J ends lost 11 bases and 3 bases respectively, with 17 bases between them. The CDR3 runs to 13 residues. The CDR3 region is CASWSGRGYEQYF. For the CDR3, the DNA is TGTGCCTCCTGGTCCGGCAGGGGCTACGAGCAGTACTTC.

This clonotype occurred a few times. The rearrangement links TRBV7-8 to TRBJ2-5, with D perhaps TRBD1 (5 bases). The V end lost 1 base, the J end lost 5 bases, and 14 bases lay between the germline ends. The CDR3 spans 15 residues. In germline, CDR1 is SGHVS, CDR2 FQNEAQ. The CDR3 here is CASSLGPQGFETQYF. The CDR3 DNA is TGTGCCAGCAGCTTAGGACCCCAGGGCTTCGAGACCCAGTACTTC.

This clonotype was seen only a few times. The chain employs TRBV5-1 and TRBJ2-4; TRBD1 might be the D (8 bases). Germline CDR1 reads SGHRS; CDR2 reads YFSETQ. The CDR3 extends over 14 amino acids. V was pared by 4 bases and J by 8 bases, with 16 bases between. For the CDR3, the DNA is TGCGCCAGCAGCCCCACAGGGGGGAGGGACATTCAGTACTTC. This gives the protein CASSPTGGRDIQYF.

This clonotype was recorded a few times. This rearrangement joins TRBV20-1 to TRBJ2-1, with 9 bases that match TRBD2. CDR3 size: 15 residues. Trimming took 1 base from V and 9 from J; bases not matched to a gene: 10. Germline lookup yields CDR1 DFQATT and CDR2 SNEGSKA (reference sequence). The CDR3 sequence is CSARAAGGPFGEQFF. For the CDR3, the DNA is TGCAGTGCTAGAGCGGCGGGGGGGCCGTTTGGTGAGCAGTTCTTC.

This chain connects TRBV7-9 to TRBJ1-5; D is ambiguous. The CDR3 extends over 15 amino acids. Trimming cost V 1 base and J 4 bases, with 11 bases left between them. Per the germline V gene, CDR1 is SEHNR and CDR2 is FQNEAQ (reference sequence). CDR3 sequence (DNA): TGTGCCAGCAGCTTAGAAGGGCAGGATAATCAGCCCCAGCATTTT. It yields the protein CASSLEGQDNQPQHF.

Details on this clonotype: A read error may explain this, as a much larger clone is one base away. J is TRBJ2-4 and V is TRBV15; the D is unclear. V was clipped by 0 bases and J by 5 bases, with 11 bases between them. This CDR3 contains 15 residues. Germline V gene data show CDR1 as LNHNV and CDR2 as YYDKDF (reference sequence). CDR3 protein: CATSREYRIENIQYF. The CDR3 DNA reads TGTGCCACCAGCAGAGAATATCGGATAGAAAACATTCAGTACTTC.

This chain uses TRBV18 with TRBJ1-4; 10 bases are shared with TRBD1. This CDR3 spans 15 amino acids. The V gene end was trimmed by 3 bases and the J gene end by 7 bases; junction bases not matched to a gene: 5. In germline, CDR1 is KGHSH, CDR2 LQKENI. CDR3 sequence reads: CASSPSRDRGEKLFF. The CDR3 DNA is TGTGCCAGCTCACCGTCCCGGGACAGGGGTGAAAAACTGTTTTTT.

CDR3 region: CASSLEGVGDYGYTF. The CDR3, as DNA: TGTGCCAGCAGCTTGGAGGGGGTGGGGGACTATGGCTACACCTTC. This chain uses TRBV5-6 with TRBJ1-2, with D possibly being TRBD1 (6 bases). The CDR3 covers 15 residues. Germline values: CDR1 SGHDT, CDR2 YYEEEE. V lost 0 bases and J lost 3, with 12 bases in between.

The chain couples TRBV12-5 to TRBJ2-5; TRBD1 is a possible D gene (6 bases). This CDR3 has 12 amino acids. Looked up from germline, CDR1 is LGHNT and CDR2 is FRNRAP. Trimming took 3 bases from V and 4 from J, leaving 6 bases between them. DNA for the CDR3: TGTGCTAGTGGTTTAGGGGGAGAGACCCAGTACTTC. This translates into CASGLGGETQYF. The complete variable domain, with remaining parts taken from reference TRBV12-5 and TRBJ2-5, reads DARVTQTPRHKVTEMGQEVTMRCQPILGHNTVFWYRQTMMQGLELLAYFRNRAPLDDSGMPKDRFSAEMPDATLATLKIQPSEPRDSAVYFCASGLGGETQYFGPGTRLLVL.

This clonotype occurred a few times. The chain couples TRBV6-2 or TRBV6-3 to TRBJ2-4; 12 bases line up with TRBD1. The J call could be wrong; TRBJ2-7 is a better fit for the DNA end. Germline V gene data show CDR1 as MNHEY and CDR2 as SVGEGT. The CDR3 spans 16 residues. CDR3 nucleotide sequence: TGTGCCAGCAGGGACCCCGGGACAGGGGGCGTCCACGAGCAGTACTTC. Its translation is CASRDPGTGGVHEQYF.

V and J are TRBV7-8 and TRBJ2-1, with D hard to call. V lost 1 base to trimming and J lost 7 bases, with 11 bases between them. The CDR3 covers 14 residues. Germline V gene lookup returns CDR1 SGHVS and CDR2 FQNEAQ. CDR3 sequence reads: CASSLVLFVNEQFF. Here the CDR3 DNA reads TGTGCCAGCAGCTTAGTTCTGTTTGTGAATGAGCAGTTCTTC.

Remarks on this clonotype: A much larger clonotype is one base distant, so this may be a read error. The chain has TRBV27 and TRBJ2-1; no clear D gene. This CDR3 contains 12 residues. Germline loops: CDR1 MNHEY, CDR2 SMNVEV (reference sequence). The CDR3 DNA is TGTGCCAGCAGTTTAATAGGGAATGGGCAGTTCTTC. Translated, it gives CASSLIGNGQFF.

The rearrangement uses TRBV7-9 and TRBJ2-4; D uncertain. CDR1 is SEHNR and CDR2 is FQNEAQ in the germline V gene (reference sequence). The V and J ends lost 4 bases and 13 bases respectively, with 17 bases between them. The CDR3 runs 13 residues. CDR3 amino acids: CASSSSTINEQYF. Written as DNA, the CDR3 is TGTGCCAGCAGCTCTTCGACGATCAATGAGCAGTACTTC.

The rearrangement uses TRBV27 and TRBJ1-5; 7 bases align to TRBD1. Germline V CDR1 and CDR2: MNHEY, SMNVEV (reference sequence). V was clipped by 6 bases and J by 7 bases; unmatched bases: 3. This CDR3 has 12 amino acids. CDR3 coding DNA: TGTGCCAGCAGGGCGGGACAGCAGCCCCAGCATTTT. Translated: CASRAGQQPQHF.

The rearrangement links TRBV18 to TRBJ2-3; 8 bases match TRBD2. CDR1 KGHSH and CDR2 LQKENI come from the germline V gene. J lost 3 bases, V lost 6 bases, and 11 bases had no gene match. The CDR3 extends over 16 amino acids. CDR3 in amino acids: CASSPTAGGRTDTQYF. The CDR3 coding sequence is TGTGCCAGCTCCCCCACCGCGGGGGGCCGGACAGATACGCAGTATTTT.

This sequence joins TRBV27 and TRBJ2-5; the D is unclear. V shed 8 bases and J shed 11 bases, with 24 bases lying between them. The length of the CDR3 is 14 residues. CDR1 MNHEY and CDR2 SMNVEV come from the germline V gene (reference sequence). CDR3 in amino acids: CASAVSSSYNEQYF. DNA of the CDR3: TGTGCCAGCGCGGTCTCGAGCTCCTACAATGAGCAGTACTTC.

This clonotype was counted a few times. The chain combines TRBV29-1 with TRBJ2-3, with TRBD1 matching 7 bases. Trimming at V came to 0 bases and at J to 1 base, leaving 10 bases not matched to a gene. This CDR3 contains 17 residues. Germline assignment: CDR1 SQVTM and CDR2 ANQGSEA. CDR3 sequence reads: CSVEDRRQGYGTDTQYF. In DNA, the CDR3 is TGCAGCGTTGAAGATCGGCGACAGGGTTATGGCACAGATACGCAGTATTTT.